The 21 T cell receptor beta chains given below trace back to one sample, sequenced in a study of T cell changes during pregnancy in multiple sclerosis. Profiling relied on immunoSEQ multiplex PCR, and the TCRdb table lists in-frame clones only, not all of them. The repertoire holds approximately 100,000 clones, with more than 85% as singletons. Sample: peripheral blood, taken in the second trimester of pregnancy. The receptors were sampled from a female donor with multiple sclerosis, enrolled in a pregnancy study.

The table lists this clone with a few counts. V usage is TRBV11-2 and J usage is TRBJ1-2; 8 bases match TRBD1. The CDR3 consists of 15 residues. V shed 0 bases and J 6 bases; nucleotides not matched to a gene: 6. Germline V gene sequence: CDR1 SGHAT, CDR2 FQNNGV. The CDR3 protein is CASSLDPGTGHGYTF. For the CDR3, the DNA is TGTGCCAGCAGCTTAGATCCGGGGACAGGCCATGGCTACACCTTC.

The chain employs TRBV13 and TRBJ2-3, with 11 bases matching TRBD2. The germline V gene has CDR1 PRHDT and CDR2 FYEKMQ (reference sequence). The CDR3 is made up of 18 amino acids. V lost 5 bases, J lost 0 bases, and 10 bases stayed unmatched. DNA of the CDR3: TGTGCCAGCAGCAACGCCGGGACTAGCGGCCCTAGCACAGATACGCAGTATTTT. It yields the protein CASSNAGTSGPSTDTQYF.

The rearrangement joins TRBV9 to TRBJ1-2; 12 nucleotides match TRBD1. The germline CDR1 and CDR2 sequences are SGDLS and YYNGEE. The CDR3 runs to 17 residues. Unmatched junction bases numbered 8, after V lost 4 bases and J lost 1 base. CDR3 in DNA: TGTGCCAGCAGCCCGGGGACAGGGGGCATACTTAACTATGGCTACACCTTC. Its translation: CASSPGTGGILNYGYTF.

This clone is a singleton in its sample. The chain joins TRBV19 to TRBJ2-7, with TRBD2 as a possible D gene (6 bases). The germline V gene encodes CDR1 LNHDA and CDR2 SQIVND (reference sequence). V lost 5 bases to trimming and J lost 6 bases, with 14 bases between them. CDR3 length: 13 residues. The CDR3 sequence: CASSYAVGSEQYF. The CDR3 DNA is TGTGCCAGTAGTTACGCAGTCGGGAGCGAGCAGTACTTC.

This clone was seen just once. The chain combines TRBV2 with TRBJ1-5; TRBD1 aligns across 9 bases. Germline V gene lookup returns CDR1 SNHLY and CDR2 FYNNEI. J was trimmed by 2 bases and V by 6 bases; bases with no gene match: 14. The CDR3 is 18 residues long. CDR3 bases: TGTGCCAGCAGCGTCACATACGGGGGGACAGGGCGCAATCAGCCCCAGCATTTT. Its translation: CASSVTYGGTGRNQPQHF.

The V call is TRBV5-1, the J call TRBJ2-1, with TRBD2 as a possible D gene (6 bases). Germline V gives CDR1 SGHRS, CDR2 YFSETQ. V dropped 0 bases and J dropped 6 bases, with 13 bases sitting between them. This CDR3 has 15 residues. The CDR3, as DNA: TGCGCCAGCAGCTTGGGGGGCGGGACGGGCAATGAGCAGTTCTTC. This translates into CASSLGGGTGNEQFF.

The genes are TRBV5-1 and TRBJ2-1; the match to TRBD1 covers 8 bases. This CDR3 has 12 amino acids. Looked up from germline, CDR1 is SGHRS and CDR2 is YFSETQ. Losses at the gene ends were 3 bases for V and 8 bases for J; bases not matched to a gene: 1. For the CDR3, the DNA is TGCGCCAGCAGCTCACAGGGGGATGAGCAGTTCTTC. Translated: CASSSQGDEQFF. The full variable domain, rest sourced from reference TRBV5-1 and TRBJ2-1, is KAGVTQTPRYLIKTRGQQVTLSCSPISGHRSVSWYQQTPGQGLQFLFEYFSETQRNKGNFPGRFSGRQFSNSRSEMNVSTLELGDSALYLCASSSQGDEQFFGPGTRLTVL.

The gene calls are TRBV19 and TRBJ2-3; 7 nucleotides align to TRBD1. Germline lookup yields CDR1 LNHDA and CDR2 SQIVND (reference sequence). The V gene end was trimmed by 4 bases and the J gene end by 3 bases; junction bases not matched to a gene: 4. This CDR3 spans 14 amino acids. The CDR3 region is CASSRQQGTDTQYF. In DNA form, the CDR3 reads TGTGCCAGTAGTAGACAACAGGGGACAGATACGCAGTATTTT.

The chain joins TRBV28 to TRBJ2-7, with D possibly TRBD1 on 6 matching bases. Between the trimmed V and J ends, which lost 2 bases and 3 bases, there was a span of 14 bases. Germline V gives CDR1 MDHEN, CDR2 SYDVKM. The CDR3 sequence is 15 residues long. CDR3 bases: TGTGCCAGCAGTTTACCGACAGGAGATTACTACGAGCAGTACTTC. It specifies CASSLPTGDYYEQYF.

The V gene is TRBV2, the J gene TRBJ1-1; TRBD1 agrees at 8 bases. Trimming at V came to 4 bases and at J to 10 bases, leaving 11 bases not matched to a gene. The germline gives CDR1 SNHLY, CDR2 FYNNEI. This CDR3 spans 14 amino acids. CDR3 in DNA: TGTGCCAGCAGTGCGGACAGGGTGCGCCTTGGAGCTTTCTTT. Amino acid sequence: CASSADRVRLGAFF.

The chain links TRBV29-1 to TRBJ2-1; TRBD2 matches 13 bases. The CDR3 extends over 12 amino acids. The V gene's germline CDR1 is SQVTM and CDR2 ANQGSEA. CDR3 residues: CSRTSGSNEQFF. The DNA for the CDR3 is TGCTCCCGGACTAGCGGGAGCAATGAGCAGTTCTTC.

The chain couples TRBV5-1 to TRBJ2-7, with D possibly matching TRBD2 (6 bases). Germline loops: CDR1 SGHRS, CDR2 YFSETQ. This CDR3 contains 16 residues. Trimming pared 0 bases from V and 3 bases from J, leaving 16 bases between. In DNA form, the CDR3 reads TGCGCCAGCAGCTTGGGCTGGGAGGACATCTTCTACGAGCAGTACTTC. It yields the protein CASSLGWEDIFYEQYF. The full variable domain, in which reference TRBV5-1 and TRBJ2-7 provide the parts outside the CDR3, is KAGVTQTPRYLIKTRGQQVTLSCSPISGHRSVSWYQQTPGQGLQFLFEYFSETQRNKGNFPGRFSGRQFSNSRSEMNVSTLELGDSALYLCASSLGWEDIFYEQYFGPGTRLTVT.

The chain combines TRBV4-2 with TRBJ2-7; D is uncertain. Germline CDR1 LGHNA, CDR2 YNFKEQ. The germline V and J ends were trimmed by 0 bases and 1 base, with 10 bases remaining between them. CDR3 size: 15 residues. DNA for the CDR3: TGTGCCAGCAGCCAAGATCTTACAGAATCCTACGAGCAGTACTTC. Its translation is CASSQDLTESYEQYF.

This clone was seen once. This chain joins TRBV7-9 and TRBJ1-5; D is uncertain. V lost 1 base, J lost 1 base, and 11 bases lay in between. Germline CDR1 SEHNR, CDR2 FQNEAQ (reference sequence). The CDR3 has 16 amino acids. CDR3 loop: CASSLVPGMSNQPQHF. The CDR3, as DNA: TGTGCCAGCAGCTTAGTGCCGGGAATGAGCAATCAGCCCCAGCATTTT.

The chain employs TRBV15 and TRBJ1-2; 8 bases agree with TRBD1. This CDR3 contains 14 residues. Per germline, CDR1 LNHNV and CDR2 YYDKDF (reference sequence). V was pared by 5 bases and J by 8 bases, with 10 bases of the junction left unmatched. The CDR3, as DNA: TGTGCCACCAGCTATACACAGGGGGTATACGGCTACACCTTC. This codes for CATSYTQGVYGYTF.

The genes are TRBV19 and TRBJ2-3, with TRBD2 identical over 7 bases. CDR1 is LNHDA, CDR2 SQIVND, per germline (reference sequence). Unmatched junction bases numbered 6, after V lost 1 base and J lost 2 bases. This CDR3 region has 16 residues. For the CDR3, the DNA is TGTGCCAGTAGTATAGCGGGGGGACTGATCACAGATACGCAGTATTTT. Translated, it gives CASSIAGGLITDTQYF.

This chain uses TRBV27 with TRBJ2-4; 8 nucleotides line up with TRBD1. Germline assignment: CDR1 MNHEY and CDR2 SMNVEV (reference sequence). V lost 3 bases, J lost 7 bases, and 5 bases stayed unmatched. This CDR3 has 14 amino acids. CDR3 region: CASSFSGTGNIQYF. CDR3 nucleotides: TGTGCCAGCAGTTTCTCTGGGACAGGTAACATTCAGTACTTC.

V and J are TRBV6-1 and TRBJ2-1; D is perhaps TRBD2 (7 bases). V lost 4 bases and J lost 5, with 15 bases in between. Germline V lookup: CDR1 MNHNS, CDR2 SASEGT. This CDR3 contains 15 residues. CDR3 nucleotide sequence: TGTGCCAGCAGTGTGTCAGGGGAGGGAAACAATGAGCAGTTCTTC. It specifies CASSVSGEGNNEQFF.

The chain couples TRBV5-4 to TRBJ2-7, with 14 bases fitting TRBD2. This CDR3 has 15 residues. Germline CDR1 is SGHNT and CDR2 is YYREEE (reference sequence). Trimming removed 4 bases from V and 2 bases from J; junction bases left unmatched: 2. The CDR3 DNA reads TGTGCCAGCAGCCCGGGACTAGCGGGAGCCTACGAGCAGTACTTC. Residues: CASSPGLAGAYEQYF.

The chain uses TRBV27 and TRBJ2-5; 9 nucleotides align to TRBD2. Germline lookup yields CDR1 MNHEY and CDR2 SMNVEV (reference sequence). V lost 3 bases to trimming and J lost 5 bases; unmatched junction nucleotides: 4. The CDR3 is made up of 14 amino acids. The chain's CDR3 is CASSFRGRGETQYF. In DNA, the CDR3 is TGTGCCAGCAGTTTTCGCGGGAGGGGGGAGACCCAGTACTTC.

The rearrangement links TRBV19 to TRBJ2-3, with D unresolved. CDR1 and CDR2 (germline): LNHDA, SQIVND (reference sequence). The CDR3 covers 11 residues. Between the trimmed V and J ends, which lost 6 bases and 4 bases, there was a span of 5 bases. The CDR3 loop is CASRSADTQYF. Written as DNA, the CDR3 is TGTGCCAGTAGGTCTGCAGATACGCAGTATTTT.